What follows describes a single TCR beta chain. Its specificity is not known. The data stem from a study of T cell responses to AZD1222 COVID-19 vaccine. Here immunoSEQ multiplex PCR was the method, and the copy in TCRdb shows in-frame clones only, minus some. The table has about 120,000 clones, about 90% seen once. Study-wide results and limits: Donors, mostly white British, included more females; clonal diversity was possibly underestimated.

The sequencing used peripheral blood, collected on day 0 of AZD1222 vaccination. This clonotype was obtained from an adult in good health.

The CDR3 DNA is TGCGCCAGCAGCTCTCGCGGAGGGGGCGTTAGGACCGGGGAGCTGTTTTTT. Residues: CASSSRGGGVRTGELFF. The V and J genes are TRBV5-1 and TRBJ2-2, with a possible D match to TRBD1 (7 bases). Trimming took 3 bases from V and 5 from J, leaving 20 bases between them. In germline, CDR1 is SGHRS, CDR2 YFSETQ. There are 17 residues in the CDR3.